Listed below are T cell receptor beta chains from one sample, sequenced in a study of cytomegalovirus exposure and HLA in healthy donors. Profiling relied on immunoSEQ multiplex PCR, and the TCRdb table lists in-frame clones only, not all of them. The data contain 150,000 to 200,000 clones, around nine tenths of them singletons. Source material: PBMCs. All receptors derive from a woman in her late teens or twenties in good health and CMV-seropositive. The CDR3 runs from the conserved cysteine through the conserved F or W.

>TRBV4-1|TRBJ2-7
CASSQEWREGYEQYF
>TRBV19|TRBJ1-2
CASSARGINYGYTF
>TRBV6-6|TRBJ2-3
CASSSLAGVGDTQYF
>TRBV28|TRBJ2-2
CASRLAGAPTGELFF
>TRBV4-3|TRBJ2-1
CASSLVGRGTYNEQFF
>TRBV5-8|TRBJ1-2
CASSLEAGRKGYTF
>TRBV14|TRBJ1-1
CASSQVPLSPEAFF
>TRBV28|TRBJ2-7
CASRQISYEQYF
>TRBV19|TRBJ2-7
CASSISLAGDEQYF
>TRBV7-9|TRBJ2-7
CASSLLQITYEQYF
>TRBV10-3|TRBJ2-5
CAISDSSGRVQETQYF
>TRBV28|TRBJ2-1
CASSLTSGPYNEQFF
>TRBV2|TRBJ1-5
CASRHDSNQPQHF
>TRBV25-1|TRBJ2-7
CASSAPGQGYEQYF
>TRBV6-5|TRBJ2-3
CASSFRGGASTDTQYF
>TRBV5-1|TRBJ2-7
CASSLWTGNEQYF
>TRBV5-4|TRBJ1-4
CASSVTGGEKLFF
>TRBV19|TRBJ1-2
CASSTNRGVYGYTF
>TRBV25-1|TRBJ2-7
CASSAPGQGFYEQYF
>TRBV5-4|TRBJ1-5
CASSIQGMGNQPQHF
>TRBV27|TRBJ2-3
CASSYKQPTDTQYF
>TRBV19|TRBJ2-7
CAGQTSGRDEQYF